This T cell receptor beta chain is from a study of blood T cell repertoires in COVID-19. Study at large: Sites in the United States, Italy and Spain provided acute and convalescent COVID-19 samples. Sample material is recorded as cDNA or gDNA derived from T cells, B-cell-depleted T cells, or PBMCs.

Original handling: Quantification of nucleated cells was approximated via reference gene primer amplification. Here immunoSEQ multiplex PCR was the method, and the copy in TCRdb shows in-frame clones only, minus some. V and J calls and clone size are those listed in that table; D and trimming were worked out from the DNA. The data hold about 170,000 clones, with around 84% observed a single time. The CDR3 consists of 15 residues. Germline loops: CDR1 LNHNV, CDR2 YYDKDF (reference sequence). Trimming at V came to 3 bases and at J to 10 bases, leaving 11 bases not matched to a gene. Enrolled during active infection, Seattle patients were then followed longitudinally.

Sequenced material: peripheral blood. The receptor's source is an elderly woman with COVID-19, enrolled during active disease. The chain joins TRBV15 to TRBJ1-2; 10 bases match TRBD1. The CDR3: CATSRLGRDRGDYTF. In nucleotides, the CDR3 is TGTGCCACCAGCAGGCTGGGTCGGGACAGGGGAGACTACACCTTC.